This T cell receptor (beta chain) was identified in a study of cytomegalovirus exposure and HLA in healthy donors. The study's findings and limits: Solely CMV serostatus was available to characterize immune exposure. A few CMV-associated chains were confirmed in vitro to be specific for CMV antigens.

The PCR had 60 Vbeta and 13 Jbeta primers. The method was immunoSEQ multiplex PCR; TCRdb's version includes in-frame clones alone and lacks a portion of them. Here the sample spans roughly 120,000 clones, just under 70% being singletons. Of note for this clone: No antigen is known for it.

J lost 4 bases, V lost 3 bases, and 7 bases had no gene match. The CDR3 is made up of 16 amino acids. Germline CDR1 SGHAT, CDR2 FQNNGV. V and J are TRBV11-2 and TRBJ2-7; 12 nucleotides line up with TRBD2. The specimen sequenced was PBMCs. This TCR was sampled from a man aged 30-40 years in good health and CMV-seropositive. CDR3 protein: CASSFSLAGGQYEQYF. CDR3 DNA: TGTGCCAGCAGCTTTTCCCTAGCGGGGGGGCAGTACGAGCAGTACTTC.